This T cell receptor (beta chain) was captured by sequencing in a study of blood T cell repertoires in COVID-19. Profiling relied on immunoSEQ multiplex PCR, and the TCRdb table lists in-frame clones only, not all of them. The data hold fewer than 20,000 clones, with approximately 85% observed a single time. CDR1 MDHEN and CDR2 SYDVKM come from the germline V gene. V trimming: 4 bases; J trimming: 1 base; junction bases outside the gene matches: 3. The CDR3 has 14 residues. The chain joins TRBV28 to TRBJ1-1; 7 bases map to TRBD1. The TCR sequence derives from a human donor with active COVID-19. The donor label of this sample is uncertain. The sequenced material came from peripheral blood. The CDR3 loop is CASSSGQKNTEAFF. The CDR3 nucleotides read TGTGCCAGCAGTTCGGGACAGAAGAACACTGAAGCTTTCTTT.